This T cell receptor beta chain was recovered during a study of identical twins. General observations from the study: Abundant cord blood beta clonotypes carried fewer insertions; memory repertoires showed none.

CDR1 and CDR2 from the germline V gene are KGHSH and LQKENI. V was shortened by 4 bases and J by 6 bases, with 3 bases between the two germline ends. This CDR3 has 11 amino acids. The table lists this clonotype with many counts. Its target is not known. Using its own MiXCR run on the 5' RACE reads, TCRdb lists one record per CDR3 protein. The table has around 100,000 distinct CDR3 sequences, 4.5% to 6.5% seen once. The V and J genes are TRBV18 and TRBJ2-2; D unresolved. Sequenced: memory T cells sorted from blood. The TCR originated in a woman between 45 and 60 years old in good health. CDR3 sequence reads: CASSQSGELFF. In DNA, the CDR3 is TGTGCCAGCTCACAGTCCGGGGAGCTGTTTTTT.